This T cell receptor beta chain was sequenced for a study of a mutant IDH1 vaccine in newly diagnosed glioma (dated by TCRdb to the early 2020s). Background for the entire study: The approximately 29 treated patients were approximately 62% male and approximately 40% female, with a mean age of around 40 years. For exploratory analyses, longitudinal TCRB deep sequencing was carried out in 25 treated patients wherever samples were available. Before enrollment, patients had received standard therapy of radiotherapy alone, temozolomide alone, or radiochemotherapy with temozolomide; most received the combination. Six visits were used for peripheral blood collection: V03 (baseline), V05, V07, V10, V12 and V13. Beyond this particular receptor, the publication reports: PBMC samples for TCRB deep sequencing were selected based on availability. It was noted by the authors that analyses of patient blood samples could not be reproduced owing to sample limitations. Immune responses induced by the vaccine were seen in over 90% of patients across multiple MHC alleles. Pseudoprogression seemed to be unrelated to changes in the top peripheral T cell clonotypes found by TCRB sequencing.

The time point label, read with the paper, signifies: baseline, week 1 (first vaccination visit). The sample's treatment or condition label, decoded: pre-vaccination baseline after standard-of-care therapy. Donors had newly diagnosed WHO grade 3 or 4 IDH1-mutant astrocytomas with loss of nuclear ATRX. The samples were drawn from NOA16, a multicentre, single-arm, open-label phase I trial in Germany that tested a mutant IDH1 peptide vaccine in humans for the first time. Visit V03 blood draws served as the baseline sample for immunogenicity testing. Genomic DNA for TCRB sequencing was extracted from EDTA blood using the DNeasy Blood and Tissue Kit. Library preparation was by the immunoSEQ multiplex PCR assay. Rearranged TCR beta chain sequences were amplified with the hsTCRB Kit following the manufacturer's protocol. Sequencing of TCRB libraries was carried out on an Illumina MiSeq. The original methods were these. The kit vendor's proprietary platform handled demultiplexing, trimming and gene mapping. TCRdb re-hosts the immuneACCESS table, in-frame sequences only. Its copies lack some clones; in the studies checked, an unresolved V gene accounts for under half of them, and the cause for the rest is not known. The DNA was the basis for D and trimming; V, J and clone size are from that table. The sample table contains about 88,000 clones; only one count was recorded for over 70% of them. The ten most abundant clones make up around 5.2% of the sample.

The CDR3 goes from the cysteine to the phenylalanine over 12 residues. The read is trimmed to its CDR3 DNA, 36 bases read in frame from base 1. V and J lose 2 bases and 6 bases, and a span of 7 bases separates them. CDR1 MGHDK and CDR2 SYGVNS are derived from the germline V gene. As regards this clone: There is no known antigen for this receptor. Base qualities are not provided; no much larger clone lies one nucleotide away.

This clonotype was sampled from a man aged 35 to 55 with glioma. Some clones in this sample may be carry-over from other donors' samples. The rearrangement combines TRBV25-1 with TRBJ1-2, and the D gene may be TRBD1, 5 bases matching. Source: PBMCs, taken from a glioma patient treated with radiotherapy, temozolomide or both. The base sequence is TGTGCCAGCAGTGAACAGGGTGATGGCTACACCTTC. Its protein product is CASSEQGDGYTF.